This TCR beta chain was recovered during a study of regulatory T cells in long-lasting Graves disease (dated by TCRdb to the early 2020s). With regard to the full study: In the newly diagnosed Graves' disease group, patients had been taking antithyroid drugs for less than 3 months. Peripheral blood TCR sequencing and RNA sequencing compared persistent Graves' disease patients with newly diagnosed Graves' disease patients. The study took place in China and was registered as a clinical trial. A total of 35 or so samples were covered by TCR sequencing, comprising roughly 13 persistent and around 20 newly diagnosed Graves' disease patients.

The library came from multiplex PCR. The run used an Illumina HiSeq 4000. TCR beta libraries were built with iRepertoire HTBI primers and Arm-PCR amplification of CDR3 regions. Before sequencing, the PCR products underwent gel purification. Regarding the original processing steps: Gene usage analysis of CDR3 amino acid clonotypes relied on the approximately 60 TRBV and about 13 TRBJ segments identified across samples. COPE and FqMerger were used to merge the filtered high-quality paired reads into contigs. BLAST was used to align contigs to IMGT TRBV, TRBD and TRBJ reference genes, and CDR3 was defined according to IMGT. Any clonotype with a frequency above 0.1% was classified as a highly expanded clone. Shannon entropy was used to measure repertoire diversity, and the Gini coefficient was used to measure V-J evenness. A clonotype found in more than one individual was treated as public. The public reads were run again by TCRdb, first through fastp at Q25 and then through MiXCR, and only productive beta chains were kept. CDR3 protein sequences are deduplicated, and each keeps its most common genes and DNA. TCRdb's processing, not the authors' own work, is the source of the V and J calls. For this sample the table gives some 410,000 distinct CDR3 sequences, of which approximately 16% were detected only once. Approximately 12% of the sample belongs to the ten largest clones.

Of note for this clonotype: Its binding antigen is unknown. The record has no base qualities; no much larger clone is one base away.

Findings and caveats that apply to the study as a whole: Only peripheral blood was studied, because thyroid tissue, the primary lesion, was inaccessible. The authors acknowledged the small sample size as a limitation that may reduce accuracy. Persistent Graves' disease patients showed lower TCR Shannon entropy and fewer highly expanded clones than newly diagnosed patients, suggesting clonal expansion. Sequencing and analysis were limited to the TCR beta chain. TRBV28, TRBJ1-2 and TRBJ2-5 were preferentially used in persistent disease, while TRBV20-1 and TRBJ2-1 were favored in newly diagnosed disease. More public clonotypes were shared among persistent patients (roughly 2,700) than among newly diagnosed patients (more than 900).

The time point label, as the study defines it: newly diagnosed GD, antithyroid drugs for less than 3 months. RNA was extracted from PBMCs in TRIzol for both TCR sequencing and RNA sequencing. Graves' disease was diagnosed according to American Thyroid Association guidelines. Recruitment of patients was carried out at an endocrinology department in Xi'an, China. From each patient, approximately 9 milliliters of peripheral blood was collected into an EDTA anticoagulant tube. PBMCs were isolated by Ficoll Paque Plus density gradient separation without further T cell sorting. RNA quality was checked with an Agilent 2100 Bioanalyzer and agarose gel, and concentration with a NanoDrop 2000. Looking up the germline V gene (reference sequence) yields CDR1 DFQATT and CDR2 SNEGSKA. At the junction V is shortened by 0 bases and J by 3 bases; bases outside the gene matches: 3. The CDR3 holds 15 amino acids from the cysteine to the phenylalanine. Only the CDR3 part of the read is kept: 45 bases, read in frame from the first base.

The data also belong to a second study, concerning T cells in Graves' hyperthyroidism and ophthalmopathy. In that second paper, the authors write: Graves' hyperthyroidism was defined as stable when no progression to ophthalmopathy occurred over 18 months of follow-up. Hyperthyroidism patients were aged 18 to 65 years and newly diagnosed, with disease duration of less than 2 months. Patients with uncontrolled infections, other autoimmune diseases, pregnancy or lactation were excluded. Diagnoses were established on the basis of clinical symptoms, serum thyroxine and TRAb, thyroid ultrasound, and orbital computed tomography. For the first round of RT-PCR on the TCR CDR3, the HTBI primer set was used together with the Qiagen OneStep RT-PCR kit. Most expanded thyroid clonotypes (frequency above 0.001) were also detected in blood, suggesting blood repertoires may reflect thyroid immune responses. A 13 V-J signature model separated ophthalmopathy from stable hyperthyroidism, with around 88% sensitivity and roughly 81% specificity in cross-validation and 80%/75% in testing. In validation, progression to ophthalmopathy was predicted by the model with almost 71% sensitivity and 72% to 80% specificity, a median of about 6.4 months before onset. To identify TCR V-J signatures that set the groups apart, the researchers used a discovery cohort of 90 to 100 patients, made up of under 50 with Graves' ophthalmopathy and around 58 with stable Graves' hyperthyroidism. Whether ophthalmopathy could be predicted prospectively was tested in an independent validation cohort made up of about 20 hyperthyroidism patients plus 17 patients who later progressed to ophthalmopathy. The roughly 100 discovery patients were divided at random into training and test sets in a 7:3 ratio. In addition, the study compared T-cell repertoires in thyroid tissue and in blood from 6 or 7 Graves' hyperthyroidism patients. After blood sampling, hyperthyroidism patients were treated with methimazole at a starting dose of 30 mg daily, and ophthalmopathy patients were treated with high-dose intravenous methylprednisolone. A second multiplex PCR round built the libraries, followed by size selection and purification. Libraries were sequenced paired-end with 100 bp reads on an Illumina HiSeq2000. Raw data were processed with SOAPnuke, discarding reads with adapters, uncalled bases, mean Phred below 15, or no exact constant-primer or identifier match. High-quality paired reads were merged with COPE v1.2.5, and unique nucleotide sequences were defined as clonotypes. Clonotypes were aligned to IMGT TRBV, TRBD and TRBJ reference segments using MiTCR v1.1. The analysis included only V-J combinations with a frequency above 0.0001, which together covered about 99% of the repertoires. The TCS score was defined as the ratio of F50 (clonal expansion) to E x V (chaos), calculated using BLOSUM62-based TCRdist between CDR3 peptides within each V-J. Welch's t-statistics and random forest reduced fewer than 600 V-J features to about 12, which were used in a naive Bayes classifier (R e1071). No statistical method was used to fix the sample size in advance, and group allocation was not hidden from the investigators. According to the paper, TCR Vbeta CDR3 sequencing was carried out on 135 peripheral blood samples, which came from approximately 41 ophthalmopathy, some 73 hyperthyroidism and 17 progressor patients.

The source was peripheral blood mononuclear cells (PBMCs), collected at new diagnosis, from a patient treated with antithyroid drugs. This TCR derives from a woman aged 30 to 39 with Graves disease. Donor details come from another sample of the same person, matched by shared clones. The chain was built from TRBV20-1 and TRBJ1-1, and 11 bases in between align with TRBD1. The CDR3 protein is CSARDLDRGHTEAFF. The sequence in DNA is TGCAGTGCTAGAGATCTGGACAGGGGGCACACTGAAGCTTTCTTT.